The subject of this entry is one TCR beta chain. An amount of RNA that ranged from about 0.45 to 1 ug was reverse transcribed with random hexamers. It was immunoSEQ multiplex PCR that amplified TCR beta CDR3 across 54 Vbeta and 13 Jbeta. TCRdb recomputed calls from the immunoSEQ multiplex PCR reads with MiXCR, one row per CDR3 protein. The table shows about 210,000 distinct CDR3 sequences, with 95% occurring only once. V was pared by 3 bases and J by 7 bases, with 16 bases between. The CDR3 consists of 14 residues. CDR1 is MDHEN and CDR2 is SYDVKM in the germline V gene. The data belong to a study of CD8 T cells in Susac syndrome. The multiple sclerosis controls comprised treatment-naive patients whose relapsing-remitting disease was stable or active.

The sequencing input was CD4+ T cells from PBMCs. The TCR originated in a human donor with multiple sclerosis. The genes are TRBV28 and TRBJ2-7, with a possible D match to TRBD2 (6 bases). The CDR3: CASSFGGLFSEQYF. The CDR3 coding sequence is TGTGCCAGCAGTTTTGGGGGGTTGTTTAGTGAGCAGTACTTC.